The sequence of this TCR beta chain was determined in a study of blood T cell repertoires in COVID-19. Overall study: The analysed material was cDNA or gDNA that came from T cells, B-cell-depleted T cells, or PBMCs.

Sequencing was performed with immunoSEQ multiplex PCR; in TCRdb, only in-frame clones are kept and a portion is missing. The sample records fewer than 200,000 clones, less than 90% being singletons. CDR3 length equals 13 residues. Participants were placed into cohorts based on the clinical history they reported. V usage is TRBV21-1 and J usage is TRBJ1-1. TRBV21-1 represents a pseudogene. Material for sequencing was PBMCs or T cells enriched from blood (not recorded which). This receptor was identified in a woman aged 45-65 years who had recovered from COVID-19. The CDR3 DNA is TGTGCCAGCAGCCATGACGGGTCGGCAGAAGCTTTCTTT. Its translation: CASSHDGSAEAFF.